The 2 T cell receptor beta chains reported below all come from one sample, sequenced in a study of graft-versus-host responses after intestinal transplantation. Data came from immunoSEQ multiplex PCR; TCRdb stores just in-frame clones and leaves some out. The sample holds 80,000 or so clones, around 92% seen once. The sample consisted of PBMCs, taken 98 days after intestinal transplantation. The receptors were sampled from a human patient who received an intestinal transplant, so some T cells may come from the graft donor.

The chain carries TRBV6-6 and TRBJ2-5, with 7 bases that match TRBD1. The germline gives CDR1 MNHNY, CDR2 SVGAGI (reference sequence). J gave up 2 bases and V 5 bases, and 8 bases lay outside the gene matches. The CDR3 consists of 15 residues. This chain's CDR3 is CASSPPPRGQETQYF. The CDR3 bases are TGTGCCAGCAGTCCCCCCCCCAGGGGGCAAGAGACCCAGTACTTC.

V and J are TRBV5-4 and TRBJ2-7; D might be TRBD1 or TRBD2, each matching 6 bases. Germline assignment: CDR1 SGHNT and CDR2 YYREEE (reference sequence). This CDR3 comprises 16 residues. V was cut by 1 base and J by 7 bases, with 21 bases left in between. Here the CDR3 DNA reads TGTGCCAGCAGCTTGTGGGGGGCGCCTCTTTTAGAGGAGCAGTACTTC. Translating gives CASSLWGAPLLEEQYF.